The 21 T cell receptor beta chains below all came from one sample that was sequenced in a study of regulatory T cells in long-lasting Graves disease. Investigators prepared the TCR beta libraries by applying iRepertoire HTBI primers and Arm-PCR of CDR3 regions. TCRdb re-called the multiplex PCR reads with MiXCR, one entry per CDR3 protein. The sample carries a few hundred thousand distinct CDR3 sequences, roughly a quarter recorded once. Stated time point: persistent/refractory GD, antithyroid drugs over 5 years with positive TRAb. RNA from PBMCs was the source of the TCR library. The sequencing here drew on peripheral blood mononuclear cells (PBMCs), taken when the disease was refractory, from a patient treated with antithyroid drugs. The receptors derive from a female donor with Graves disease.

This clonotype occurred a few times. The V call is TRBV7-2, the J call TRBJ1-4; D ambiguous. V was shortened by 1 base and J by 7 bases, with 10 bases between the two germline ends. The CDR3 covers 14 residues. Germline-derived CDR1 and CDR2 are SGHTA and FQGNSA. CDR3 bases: TGTGCCAGCAGCTTAGGAACCTATGGTGAAAAACTGTTTTTT. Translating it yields CASSLGTYGEKLFF.

The CDR3 sequence: CASSPAPTAGAYEKLFF. The CDR3 DNA reads as TGCGCCAGCAGCCCCGCCCCCACCGCAGGGGCTTATGAAAAACTGTTTTTT. The rearrangement uses TRBV4-3 and TRBJ1-4, with a weak D call TRBD1 (6 bases). This CDR3 contains 17 residues. Germline lookup yields CDR1 LGHNA and CDR2 YSLEER. The V gene lost 4 bases and the J gene lost 6 bases, with 21 bases spanning the gap.

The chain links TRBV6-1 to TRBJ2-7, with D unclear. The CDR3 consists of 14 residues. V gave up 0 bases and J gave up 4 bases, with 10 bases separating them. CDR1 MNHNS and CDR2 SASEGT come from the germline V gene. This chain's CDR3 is CASSEAWGGYEQYF. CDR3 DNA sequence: TGTGCCAGCAGTGAAGCTTGGGGTGGGTACGAGCAGTACTTC.

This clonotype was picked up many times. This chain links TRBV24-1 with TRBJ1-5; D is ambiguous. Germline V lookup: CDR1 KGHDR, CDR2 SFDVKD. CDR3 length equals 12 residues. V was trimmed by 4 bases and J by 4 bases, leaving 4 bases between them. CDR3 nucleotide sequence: TGTGCCACCAGTGAGTTAAATCAGCCCCAGCATTTT. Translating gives CATSELNQPQHF.

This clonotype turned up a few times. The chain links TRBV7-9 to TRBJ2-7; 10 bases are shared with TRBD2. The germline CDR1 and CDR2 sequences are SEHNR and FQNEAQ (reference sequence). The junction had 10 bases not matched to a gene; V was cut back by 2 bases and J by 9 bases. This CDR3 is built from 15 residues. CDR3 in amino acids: CASSLTSGTATWQYF. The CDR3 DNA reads TGTGCCAGCAGCTTAACTAGCGGGACTGCTACGTGGCAGTACTTC.

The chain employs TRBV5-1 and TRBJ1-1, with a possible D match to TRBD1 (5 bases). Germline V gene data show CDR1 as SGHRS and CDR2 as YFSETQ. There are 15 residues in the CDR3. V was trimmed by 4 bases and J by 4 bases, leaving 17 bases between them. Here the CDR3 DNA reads TGCGCCAGCAGCGAAGAAGGGGACTTGAGCACTGAAGCTTTCTTT. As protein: CASSEEGDLSTEAFF. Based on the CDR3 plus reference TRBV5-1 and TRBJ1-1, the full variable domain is KAGVTQTPRYLIKTRGQQVTLSCSPISGHRSVSWYQQTPGQGLQFLFEYFSETQRNKGNFPGRFSGRQFSNSRSEMNVSTLELGDSALYLCASSEEGDLSTEAFFGQGTRLTVV.

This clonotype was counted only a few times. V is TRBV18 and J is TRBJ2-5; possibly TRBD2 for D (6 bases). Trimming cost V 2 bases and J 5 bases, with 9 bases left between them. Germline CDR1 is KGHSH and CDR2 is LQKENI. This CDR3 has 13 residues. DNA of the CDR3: TGTGCCAGCTCACCATTACGGGGGGAGACCCAGTACTTC. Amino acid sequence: CASSPLRGETQYF.

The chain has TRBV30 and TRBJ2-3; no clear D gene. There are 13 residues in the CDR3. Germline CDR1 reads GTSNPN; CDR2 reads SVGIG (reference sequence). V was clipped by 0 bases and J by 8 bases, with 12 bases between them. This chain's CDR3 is CAWSVQSGGTQYF. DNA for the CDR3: TGTGCCTGGAGTGTACAAAGTGGCGGTACGCAGTATTTT.

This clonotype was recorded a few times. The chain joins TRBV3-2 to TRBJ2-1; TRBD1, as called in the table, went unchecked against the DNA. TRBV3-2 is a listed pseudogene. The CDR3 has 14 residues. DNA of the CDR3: TGTGCCAGCAGCGCATCGGGCAGGGCCAATGAGCAGTTCTTC. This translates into CASSASGRANEQFF.

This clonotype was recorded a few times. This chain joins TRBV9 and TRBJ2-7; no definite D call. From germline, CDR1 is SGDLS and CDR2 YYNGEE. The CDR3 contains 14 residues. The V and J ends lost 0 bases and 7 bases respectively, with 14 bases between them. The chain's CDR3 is CASSVEPDGREQYF. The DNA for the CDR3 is TGTGCCAGCAGCGTAGAACCGGACGGGCGGGAGCAGTACTTC.

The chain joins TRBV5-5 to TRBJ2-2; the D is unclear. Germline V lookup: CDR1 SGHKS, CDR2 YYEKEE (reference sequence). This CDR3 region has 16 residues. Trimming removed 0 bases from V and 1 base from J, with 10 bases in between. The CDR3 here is CASSLVPLKNTGELFF. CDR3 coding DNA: TGTGCCAGCAGCTTGGTCCCATTGAAGAACACCGGGGAGCTGTTTTTT.

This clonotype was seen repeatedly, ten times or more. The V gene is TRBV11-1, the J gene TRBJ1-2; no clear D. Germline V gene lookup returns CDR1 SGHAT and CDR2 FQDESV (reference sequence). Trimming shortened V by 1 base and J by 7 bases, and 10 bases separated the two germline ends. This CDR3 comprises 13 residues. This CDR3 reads CASSLDGPLGYTF. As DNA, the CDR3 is TGTGCCAGCAGCTTAGACGGTCCCCTTGGCTACACCTTC.

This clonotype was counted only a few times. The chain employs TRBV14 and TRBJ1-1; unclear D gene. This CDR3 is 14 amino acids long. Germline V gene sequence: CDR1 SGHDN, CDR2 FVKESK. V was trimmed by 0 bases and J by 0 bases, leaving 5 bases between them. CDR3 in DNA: TGTGCCAGCAGCCAAGACGGGATGAACACTGAAGCTTTCTTT. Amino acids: CASSQDGMNTEAFF.

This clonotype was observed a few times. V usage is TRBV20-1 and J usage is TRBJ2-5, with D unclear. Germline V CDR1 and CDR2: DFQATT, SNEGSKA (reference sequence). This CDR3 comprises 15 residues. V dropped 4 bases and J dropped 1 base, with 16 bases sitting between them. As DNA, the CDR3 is TGCAGTGCTAACGAGAAATTGGGATTCCAAGAGACCCAGTACTTC. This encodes CSANEKLGFQETQYF.

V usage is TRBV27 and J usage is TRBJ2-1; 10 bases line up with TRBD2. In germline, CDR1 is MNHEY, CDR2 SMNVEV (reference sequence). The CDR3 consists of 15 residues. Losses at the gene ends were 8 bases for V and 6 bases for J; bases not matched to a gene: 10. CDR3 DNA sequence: TGTGCCAGCGGAGCTAGCGGGAGCCTCTCCAATGAGCAGTTCTTC. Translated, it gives CASGASGSLSNEQFF.

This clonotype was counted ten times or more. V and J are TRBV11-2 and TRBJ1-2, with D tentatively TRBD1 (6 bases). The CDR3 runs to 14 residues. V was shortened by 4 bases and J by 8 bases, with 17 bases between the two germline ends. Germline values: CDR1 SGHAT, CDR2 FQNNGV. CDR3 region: CASSSDSLWVGYTF. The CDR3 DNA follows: TGTGCCAGCAGCTCGGACAGCCTTTGGGTAGGCTACACCTTC.

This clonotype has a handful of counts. CDR3 sequence (DNA): TGTGCCAGCAGCCTCGCTGAGCGGATACAAGAGACCCAGTACTTC. Translation: CASSLAERIQETQYF. This sequence joins TRBV7-2 and TRBJ2-5, with D tentatively TRBD2 (5 bases). Trimming removed 5 bases from V and 2 bases from J, with 15 bases in between. The length of the CDR3 is 15 residues. Looked up from germline, CDR1 is SGHTA and CDR2 is FQGNSA.

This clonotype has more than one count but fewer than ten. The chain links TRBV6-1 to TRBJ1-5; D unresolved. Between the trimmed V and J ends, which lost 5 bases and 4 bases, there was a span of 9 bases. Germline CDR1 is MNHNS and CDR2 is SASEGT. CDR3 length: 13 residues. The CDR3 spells CASSPRRNQPQHF. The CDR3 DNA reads TGTGCCAGCAGTCCGCGCAGGAATCAGCCCCAGCATTTT.

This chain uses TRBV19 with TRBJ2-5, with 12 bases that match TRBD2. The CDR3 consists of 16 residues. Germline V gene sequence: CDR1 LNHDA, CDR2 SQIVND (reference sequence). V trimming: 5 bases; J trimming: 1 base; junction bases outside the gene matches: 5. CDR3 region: CASSLWTSGTQETQYF. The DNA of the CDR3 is TGTGCCAGTAGTCTGTGGACTAGCGGGACCCAAGAGACCCAGTACTTC.

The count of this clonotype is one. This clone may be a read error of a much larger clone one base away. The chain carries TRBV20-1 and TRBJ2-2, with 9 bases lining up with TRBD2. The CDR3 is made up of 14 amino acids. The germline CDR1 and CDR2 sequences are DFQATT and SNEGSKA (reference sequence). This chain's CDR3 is CSARGTSDTGELLF. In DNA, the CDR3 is TGCAGTGCTAGAGGGACTAGCGACACCGGGGAGCTGCTTTTT.

The CDR3 nucleotides read TGTGCCAGCAGTAAGGGACAGCGCTATGGCTACACCTTC. Translation gives CASSKGQRYGYTF. This chain uses TRBV12-3 or TRBV12-4 with TRBJ1-2; 7 bases are a match to TRBD1. J was trimmed by 4 bases and V by 5 bases; bases with no gene match: 4. This CDR3 region has 13 residues.